This entry is about one TCR beta chain. This specimen belongs to a study of blood T cell repertoires in COVID-19. For the study at large: T cells, B-cell-depleted T cells, or PBMCs provided the cDNA or gDNA that served as material.

Data came from immunoSEQ multiplex PCR; TCRdb stores just in-frame clones and leaves some out. Among about 99,000 clones listed, 79% were seen once. V shed 6 bases and J 2 bases; nucleotides not matched to a gene: 3. CDR3 length equals 14 residues. The germline V gene has CDR1 MNHEY and CDR2 SMNVEV (reference sequence). Sequencing was performed on peripheral blood. The chain is built from TRBV27 and TRBJ2-7; TRBD2 agrees at 11 bases. This TCR was sampled from a woman of 80 years or more with active or convalescent COVID-19. The CDR3 DNA reads TGTGCCAGCAGGACTAGCGGGGTTACCTACGAGCAGTACTTC. Translation: CASRTSGVTYEQYF.